A single sample is the source of the 11 T cell receptor beta chains below, sequenced in a study of blood T cell repertoires in COVID-19. Here immunoSEQ multiplex PCR was the method, and the copy in TCRdb shows in-frame clones only, minus some. The sample lists over 250,000 clones, 80% to 90% occurring once. Sample: PBMCs or T cells enriched from blood (not recorded which). These receptors originate from a man aged 40-49 years who had recovered from COVID-19.

This rearrangement joins TRBV12-3 or TRBV12-4 to TRBJ2-1; 8 nucleotides line up with TRBD2. The CDR3 is 12 amino acids. The V gene end was trimmed by 6 bases and the J gene end by 13 bases; junction bases not matched to a gene: 8. CDR3 nucleotides: TGTGCCAGCAGACTCTATAGCGGGACCCAGTTCTTC. Protein sequence: CASRLYSGTQFF.

V usage is TRBV7-6 and J usage is TRBJ2-1; 7 nucleotides line up with TRBD1. Germline V lookup: CDR1 SGHVS, CDR2 FNYEAQ. The CDR3 length is 14 residues. J lost 6 bases, V lost 1 base, and 3 bases had no gene match. CDR3 in DNA: TGTGCCAGCAGCTTAGTGACAGGGAGCAATGAGCAGTTCTTC. Protein sequence: CASSLVTGSNEQFF.

This sequence joins TRBV19 and TRBJ1-2; weak D call: TRBD1 (5 bases). The germline CDR1 and CDR2 sequences are LNHDA and SQIVND (reference sequence). The germline V and J ends were trimmed by 4 bases and 6 bases, with 15 bases remaining between them. There are 14 residues in the CDR3. CDR3 region: CASSKFEGRNGYTF. The DNA for the CDR3 is TGTGCCAGTAGTAAATTCGAGGGGAGGAATGGCTACACCTTC. The whole variable domain, remainder taken from reference TRBV19 and TRBJ1-2, is DGGITQSPKYLFRKEGQNVTLSCEQNLNHDAMYWYRQDPGQGLRLIYYSQIVNDFQKGDIAEGYSVSREKKESFPLTVTSAQKNPTAFYLCASSKFEGRNGYTFGSGTRLTVV.

This chain links TRBV6-4 with TRBJ2-2, with TRBD1 identical over 8 bases. CDR3 length: 16 amino acids. Germline assignment: CDR1 MRHNA and CDR2 SNTAGT. V was pared by 0 bases and J by 5 bases, with 5 bases of the junction left unmatched. CDR3 region: CASSDSYRGDTGELFF. The DNA for the CDR3 is TGTGCCAGCAGTGACTCGTACAGGGGGGATACCGGGGAGCTGTTTTTT.

The rearrangement links TRBV19 to TRBJ2-1; D is unresolved. The CDR3 is 13 amino acids. V was trimmed by 3 bases and J by 7 bases, leaving 10 bases between them. The germline CDR1 and CDR2 sequences are LNHDA and SQIVND (reference sequence). CDR3 residues: CASSILVLNEQFF. For the CDR3, the DNA is TGTGCCAGTAGTATCCTGGTCCTAAATGAGCAGTTCTTC.

V is TRBV4-1 and J is TRBJ1-4, with D perhaps matching TRBD1 (6 bases). CDR3 length equals 16 residues. V lost 2 bases and J 0 bases, leaving 10 bases between the germline ends. The germline V gene encodes CDR1 MGHRA and CDR2 YSYEKL. The CDR3 DNA follows: TGCGCCAGCAGCCAACGGACAGAAGCAACTAATGAAAAACTGTTTTTT. Its protein product is CASSQRTEATNEKLFF.

This rearrangement joins TRBV4-2 to TRBJ2-7; TRBD2 matches 7 bases. The CDR3 spans 17 residues. The ends lost 2 bases at V and 9 bases at J; junction bases unmatched: 19. From germline, CDR1 is LGHNA and CDR2 YNFKEQ. This CDR3 is CASSQIRSGIQEAVQYF. For the CDR3, the DNA is TGTGCCAGCAGCCAAATAAGGAGCGGGATCCAGGAGGCCGTGCAGTACTTC.

V usage is TRBV29-1 and J usage is TRBJ2-3; 10 bases are a match to TRBD2. Trimming cost V 7 bases and J 4 bases; bases outside gene matches: 5. The germline V gene has CDR1 SQVTM and CDR2 ANQGSEA. The CDR3 contains 13 residues. CDR3 DNA: TGCAGCGCCGGGACTAGCGTTGCAGATACGCAGTATTTT. This sequence encodes CSAGTSVADTQYF.

The genes are TRBV27 and TRBJ2-2; 9 bases are a match to TRBD1. V lost 7 bases and J lost 3; bases outside the gene matches: 9. The CDR3 runs to 16 residues. Germline V gives CDR1 MNHEY, CDR2 SMNVEV (reference sequence). For the CDR3, the DNA is TGTGCCAGCACCCCTGGGGACAGGGTGGACACCGGGGAGCTGTTTTTT. This translates into CASTPGDRVDTGELFF.

V is TRBV11-3 and J is TRBJ1-4; maybe TRBD1 (6 bases). The ends were cut back, 2 bases at V and 8 bases at J, with 12 bases in the middle. This CDR3 spans 14 amino acids. The germline V gene encodes CDR1 SGHNT and CDR2 YENEEA. DNA of the CDR3: TGTGCCAGCAGCTTAAGTGAACAGGGCGAAAAACTGTTTTTT. It translates to CASSLSEQGEKLFF. Filled out from reference TRBV11-3 and TRBJ1-4, the complete variable domain reads EAGVVQSPRYKIIEKKQPVAFWCNPISGHNTLYWYLQNLGQGPELLIRYENEEAVDDSQLPKDRFSAERLKGVDSTLKIQPAELGDSAVYLCASSLSEQGEKLFFGSGTQLSVL.

This rearrangement joins TRBV10-2 to TRBJ1-2; tentative D call: TRBD1 (6 bases). Germline CDR1 and CDR2: WSHSY and SAAADI. The CDR3 length is 13 residues. Between the trimmed V and J ends, which lost 6 bases and 8 bases, there was a span of 16 bases. The DNA of the CDR3 is TGCGCCAGCAGCTACCTCAGGGGAGAGGGCTACACCTTC. Protein: CASSYLRGEGYTF.